This entry lists 15 T cell receptor beta chains sequenced from one sample in a study of low-dose radiotherapy and immunotherapy resistance in tumors. Primers targeting TRAV and TRBV primed first-strand cDNA, covering alpha and beta chains. A constant-region primer paired with the V-primer adapter amplified TCRs over around 18 PCR cycles. TCRdb passed the reads through MiXCR, listing each CDR3 protein once. The sample consists of under 11,000 distinct CDR3 sequences, approximately 55% of them appearing once. The receptors were gathered from a human donor with advanced metastatic prostate, ovarian, gallbladder or colorectal cancer (not recorded which). This table probably holds off-target reads from a library built for another chain.

This rearrangement joins TRBV7-9 to TRBJ1-2, with a weak D call TRBD1 (5 bases). V lost 5 bases, J lost 4 bases, and 14 bases lay in between. Germline V gene lookup returns CDR1 SEHNR and CDR2 FQNEAQ (reference sequence). The CDR3 extends over 14 amino acids. The CDR3 loop is CASSKNQGGYGYTF. The CDR3 nucleotides are TGTGCCAGCAGCAAGAACCAGGGCGGCTATGGCTACACCTTC.

CDR3 sequence: CASTSHSANTGELFF. CDR3 bases: TGTGCCAGTACCAGCCACAGCGCGAACACCGGGGAGCTGTTTTTT. J is TRBJ2-2 and V is TRBV19; no reliable D call. The V and J ends lost 7 bases and 0 bases respectively, with 12 bases between them. Germline assignment: CDR1 LNHDA and CDR2 SQIVND (reference sequence). The CDR3 is 15 residues long.

This chain joins TRBV6-4 and TRBJ1-1; D is perhaps TRBD1 (5 bases). The V end was cut by 6 bases, the J end by 11 bases, with 19 bases between. The CDR3 consists of 13 residues. CDR1 and CDR2 from the germline V gene are MRHNA and SNTAGT. The CDR3 sequence is CASSKEDGAQAFF. Here the CDR3 DNA reads TGTGCCAGCAGCAAGGAGGATGGGGCCCAGGCTTTCTTT.

This clonotype occurred a few times. J is TRBJ2-7 and V is TRBV2; D uncertain. The germline CDR1 and CDR2 sequences are SNHLY and FYNNEI. There are 13 residues in the CDR3. Between the trimmed V and J ends, which lost 6 bases and 5 bases, there was a span of 14 bases. CDR3 protein: CASSPQRAHEQYF. The CDR3 nucleotides are TGTGCCAGCAGCCCCCAACGGGCCCACGAGCAGTACTTC. Full variable domain (missing parts from reference TRBV2 and TRBJ2-7): EPEVTQTPSHQVTQMGQEVILRCVPISNHLYFYWYRQILGQKVEFLVSFYNNEISEKSEIFDDQFSVERPDGSNFTLKIRSTKLEDSAMYFCASSPQRAHEQYFGPGTRLTVT.

This chain connects TRBV12-3 or TRBV12-4 to TRBJ2-1; the D gene is possibly TRBD2 (6 bases). V lost 5 bases and J lost 3, with 17 bases in between. The CDR3 is 16 amino acids. CDR3 loop: CASSRKTSFGYNEQFF. Here the CDR3 DNA reads TGTGCCAGCAGTAGGAAGACTAGTTTCGGCTACAATGAGCAGTTCTTC.

V usage is TRBV12-3 or TRBV12-4 and J usage is TRBJ1-5; TRBD1 aligns across 10 bases. V shed 4 bases, J shed 5 bases, and the junction held 11 bases outside the gene matches. The length of the CDR3 is 17 residues. Here the CDR3 DNA reads TGTGCCAGCAGTTCACGGACAGGGGGAATGCGGGATCAGCCCCAGCATTTT. Protein product: CASSSRTGGMRDQPQHF.

In this sample, this clonotype turned up a few times. The CDR3 bases are TGCAGCGTTGCCAGTATCGATACGCAGTATTTT. This encodes CSVASIDTQYF. The chain uses TRBV29-1 and TRBJ2-3; no definite D call. The CDR3 runs to 11 residues. V lost 4 bases and J lost 6, with 8 bases in between. The germline V gene encodes CDR1 SQVTM and CDR2 ANQGSEA.

The chain is built from TRBV2 and TRBJ1-2; 10 positions match TRBD1. The CDR3 runs 13 residues. V lost 6 bases and J lost 5; bases outside the gene matches: 3. The germline V gene has CDR1 SNHLY and CDR2 FYNNEI. CDR3 sequence (DNA): TGTGCCAGCAGCCCGGGACAGGGGTATGGCTACACCTTC. Its translation: CASSPGQGYGYTF. The full variable domain, with the rest looked up from reference TRBV2 and TRBJ1-2, is EPEVTQTPSHQVTQMGQEVILRCVPISNHLYFYWYRQILGQKVEFLVSFYNNEISEKSEIFDDQFSVERPDGSNFTLKIRSTKLEDSAMYFCASSPGQGYGYTFGSGTRLTVV.

This clonotype has more than one count but fewer than ten. V usage is TRBV11-2 and J usage is TRBJ2-7, with D unresolved. V was trimmed by 5 bases and J by 3 bases, leaving 14 bases between them. Germline assignment: CDR1 SGHAT and CDR2 FQNNGV. This CDR3 comprises 14 residues. In nucleotides, the CDR3 is TGTGCCAGCAGCCAAGCTGTCAGAATCTACGAGCAGTACTTC. Protein: CASSQAVRIYEQYF.

This clonotype was recorded a few times. This sequence joins TRBV4-2 and TRBJ2-3; 7 bases agree with TRBD2. The CDR3 spans 13 residues. After removal of 0 bases from V and 12 bases from J, the junction contained 6 bases not matched to a gene. The germline CDR1 and CDR2 sequences are LGHNA and YNFKEQ. CDR3 sequence (DNA): TGTGCCAGCAGCCAAGAATCGGGGACTATCCAGTATTTT. It is translated as CASSQESGTIQYF.

The gene calls are TRBV6-1 and TRBJ1-1; tentatively, D is TRBD1 (6 bases). V was shortened by 10 bases and J by 0 bases, with 9 bases between the two germline ends. The CDR3 runs 12 residues. Germline lookup yields CDR1 MNHNS and CDR2 SASEGT. CDR3 protein: CATRTVNTEAFF. Here the CDR3 DNA reads TGTGCCACTCGGACAGTGAACACTGAAGCTTTCTTT.

V gene TRBV7-9 combines with J gene TRBJ1-4, with D unresolved. The V end was cut by 0 bases, the J end by 0 bases, with 8 bases between. Germline V gives CDR1 SEHNR, CDR2 FQNEAQ (reference sequence). The CDR3 has 16 amino acids. The CDR3: CASSLATAATNEKLFF. In nucleotides, the CDR3 is TGTGCCAGCAGCTTAGCGACCGCTGCAACTAATGAAAAACTGTTTTTT.

This rearrangement joins TRBV12-3 or TRBV12-4 to TRBJ2-7; D unclear. V gave up 3 bases and J gave up 1 base, with 7 bases separating them. The CDR3 has 13 residues. The CDR3 DNA reads as TGTGCCAGCAGTTTGTACAGATCCTACGAGCAGTACTTC. It is translated as CASSLYRSYEQYF.

The J gene is TRBJ1-4, the V gene TRBV19; D may be TRBD1 (5 bases). Germline CDR1 LNHDA, CDR2 SQIVND (reference sequence). This CDR3 region has 15 residues. V lost 5 bases to trimming and J lost 5 bases, with 15 bases between them. This CDR3 is CASSRAQVRNEKLFF. CDR3 bases: TGTGCCAGTAGTCGGGCACAGGTAAGGAATGAAAAACTGTTTTTT.

This clonotype turned up a few times. This chain uses TRBV2 with TRBJ1-5; D gene unclear. Germline CDR1 is SNHLY and CDR2 is FYNNEI. The germline V and J ends were trimmed by 3 bases and 0 bases, with 6 bases remaining between them. The CDR3 is 14 residues long. CDR3 loop: CASSDPYSNQPQHF. CDR3 DNA: TGTGCCAGCAGTGACCCGTATAGCAATCAGCCCCAGCATTTT.